The 3 T cell receptor beta chains below were found in one sample sequenced in a study of cytomegalovirus exposure and HLA in healthy donors. Use of 60 Vbeta and 13 Jbeta primers characterized the PCR. Profiled with immunoSEQ multiplex PCR; TCRdb holds only in-frame clones, not every one. The sample lists 80,000 to 100,000 clones; approximately 73% were seen once. Sequenced sample: PBMCs. Source of these receptors: a man aged 35-49 years in good health and CMV-seronegative.

The chain recombines TRBV7-4 with TRBJ2-1; D is perhaps TRBD2 (5 bases). This CDR3 spans 17 amino acids. The ends were cut back, 1 base at V and 1 base at J, with 14 bases in the middle. CDR1 is SGHVT, CDR2 SQSDAQ, per germline. CDR3 loop: CASSLVDREWSYNEQFF. CDR3 DNA: TGTGCCAGCAGCTTAGTCGATCGGGAATGGTCCTACAATGAGCAGTTCTTC.

The gene calls are TRBV7-2 and TRBJ2-7; 12 bases line up with TRBD2. The CDR3 consists of 15 residues. V was clipped by 4 bases and J by 4 bases; unmatched bases: 5. Germline CDR1 SGHTA, CDR2 FQGNSA. The CDR3 loop is CASSYSSGGAYEQYF. CDR3 DNA sequence: TGTGCCAGCAGCTATTCTAGCGGGGGGGCTTACGAGCAGTACTTC.

V is TRBV27 and J is TRBJ1-3, with D perhaps TRBD1 (6 bases). V dropped 4 bases and J dropped 2 bases, with 12 bases sitting between them. Germline CDR1 is MNHEY and CDR2 is SMNVEV (reference sequence). The CDR3 totals 15 residues. CDR3 sequence (DNA): TGTGCCAGCAGTTATACAGGGTACGCTGGAAACACCATATATTTT. Translating it yields CASSYTGYAGNTIYF.